The clone carrying this TCR beta chain was recorded only once. This sample stems from a study of tumour-infiltrating T cells in Burkitt lymphoma. The wider study: Survival, overall and progression-free, tracked with productive clonality.

The assay was immunoSEQ multiplex PCR, and TCRdb's table has in-frame clones only and misses some. This repertoire shows 11,000 to 15,000 clones, about 75% found once; its top ten account for approximately 7.7%. The clonotype originates from a human donor with diffuse large B-cell lymphoma. Sequencing used tumor tissue.

This CDR3 reads CASSHFWLAGDEQYF. For the CDR3, the DNA is TGTGCCAGCAGCCACTTTTGGCTAGCGGGAGACGAGCAGTACTTC. The J gene is TRBJ2-7, the V gene TRBV7-2, with TRBD2 matching over 10 bases. V lost 5 bases, J lost 5 bases, and 9 bases stayed unmatched. CDR1 and CDR2 (germline): SGHTA, FQGNSA. The CDR3 totals 15 residues.